The clone carrying this T cell receptor beta chain was observed a handful of times. Its antigen is currently unknown. Arm-PCR of CDR3 regions with iRepertoire HTBI primers generated TCR beta libraries. TCRdb called the multiplex PCR reads again in MiXCR, with one record for every CDR3 protein. The repertoire holds about 440,000 distinct CDR3 sequences, with roughly 15% as singletons. The sample originates from a study of regulatory T cells in long-lasting Graves disease. Study conclusions and caveats: It was peripheral blood alone, not thyroid tissue, that was studied.

The sample's time point: newly diagnosed GD, antithyroid drugs for less than 3 months. From RNA extracted from PBMCs, the TCR library was made. The sample was also linked to a second study, of T cells in Graves' hyperthyroidism and ophthalmopathy. That report notes: The HTBI primer set was used in a first-round RT-PCR of the TCR CDR3.

The sample was peripheral blood mononuclear cells (PBMCs), taken at new diagnosis, from a patient treated with antithyroid drugs. The source of this sequence is a young woman with Graves disease.

The CDR3 sequence: CASSQPGQNYGYTF. In DNA, the CDR3 is TGTGCCAGCAGTCAGCCGGGACAGAACTATGGCTACACCTTC. The rearrangement links TRBV12-3 or TRBV12-4 to TRBJ1-2, with 7 bases aligning to TRBD1. Trimming cost V 5 bases and J 2 bases; bases outside gene matches: 5. This CDR3 contains 14 residues.